Below are 10 T cell receptor beta chains sequenced from a single sample in a study of T cell repertoires in urothelial bladder cancer (dated by TCRdb to 2018 to 2020). The library was obtained by the immunoSEQ multiplex PCR assay. TCRdb holds this immuneACCESS table with in-frame rearrangements only. Some clones are missing; in checked studies, unresolved V genes explain under half, and the rest has no known cause. This sample lists 9,500 to 13,000 clones; approximately 70% were detected once. The ten largest make up around 7% of the sample. Specimen: tumor-infiltrating cells from bladder cancer. The receptors shown here come from a human donor with a benign inflammatory bladder lesion.

The DNA for the CDR3 is TGTGCCACCAGCGCGCAGATGTGGGGACAGGGGGCTTCGCAGTACTTC. It codes for CATSAQMWGQGASQYF. This chain links TRBV15 with TRBJ2-7; 12 bases line up with TRBD1. V trimming: 5 bases; J trimming: 9 bases; junction bases outside the gene matches: 14. The CDR3 length is 16 residues. CDR1 and CDR2 from the germline V gene are LNHNV and YYDKDF (reference sequence).

The chain combines TRBV12-5 with TRBJ1-3, with a weak D call TRBD1 (5 bases). The CDR3 sequence is 14 residues long. V dropped 6 bases and J dropped 2 bases, with 11 bases sitting between them. The germline V gene has CDR1 LGHNT and CDR2 FRNRAP. CDR3 loop: CASGLSGPGNTIYF. As DNA, the CDR3 is TGTGCTAGTGGCCTATCAGGGCCTGGAAACACCATATATTTT.

The chain carries TRBV6-1 and TRBJ1-6; 10 bases align to TRBD1. J gave up 7 bases and V 10 bases, and 10 bases lay outside the gene matches. The CDR3 contains 15 residues. Germline V gene sequence: CDR1 MNHNS, CDR2 SASEGT. CDR3 in amino acids: CAILDRGFPNSPLHF. The CDR3 DNA reads TGTGCCATCCTGGACAGGGGGTTTCCGAATTCACCCCTCCACTTT.

V is TRBV2 and J is TRBJ1-6; perhaps TRBD1 as D (6 bases). Trimming took off 8 bases at V and 8 bases at J, with 16 bases between the two ends. Per germline, CDR1 SNHLY and CDR2 FYNNEI. There are 14 residues in the CDR3. CDR3 nucleotide sequence: TGTGCCAGCGTTCAGGGGATCTTTGATTCACCCCTCCACTTT. Encoded protein: CASVQGIFDSPLHF. Full variable domain (rest looked up from reference TRBV2 and TRBJ1-6): EPEVTQTPSHQVTQMGQEVILRCVPISNHLYFYWYRQILGQKVEFLVSFYNNEISEKSEIFDDQFSVERPDGSNFTLKIRSTKLEDSAMYFCASVQGIFDSPLHFGNGTRLTVT.

The chain couples TRBV7-6 to TRBJ2-5, with 11 bases lining up with TRBD2. The trim removed 1 base at V and 4 bases at J, leaving 8 bases unmatched. Looked up from germline, CDR1 is SGHVS and CDR2 is FNYEAQ. The CDR3 has 17 amino acids. CDR3 residues: CASSLVAVAGGGETQYF. The CDR3 bases are TGTGCCAGCAGCTTAGTCGCGGTAGCGGGGGGGGGAGAGACCCAGTACTTC.

This clone has just a few counts. V usage is TRBV11-2 and J usage is TRBJ2-7; 11 bases match TRBD2. Germline CDR1 reads SGHAT; CDR2 reads FQNNGV. There are 17 residues in the CDR3. V shed 3 bases and J 5 bases; nucleotides not matched to a gene: 12. CDR3 sequence: CASSLGSGGVLRDEQYF. CDR3 in DNA: TGTGCCAGCAGCTTGGGTAGCGGGGGGGTCTTAAGGGACGAGCAGTACTTC.

The chain joins TRBV14 to TRBJ1-2; possibly TRBD1 for D (6 bases). The CDR3 totals 14 residues. V was pared by 8 bases and J by 1 base, with 14 bases between. The germline V gene encodes CDR1 SGHDN and CDR2 FVKESK. The CDR3 here is CASSGGAFNYGYTF. The CDR3 DNA reads as TGTGCCAGCTCCGGGGGCGCCTTTAACTATGGCTACACCTTC.

The chain is built from TRBV15 and TRBJ2-4; possible D gene TRBD1, 6 bases. V was clipped by 0 bases and J by 0 bases, with 12 bases between them. CDR1 is LNHNV and CDR2 is YYDKDF in the germline V gene (reference sequence). This CDR3 has 17 amino acids. This CDR3 is CATSRERTELAKNIQYF. The CDR3 nucleotides are TGTGCCACCAGCAGAGAAAGGACAGAACTAGCCAAAAACATTCAGTACTTC.

CDR3 region: CASSSVGGARGKNIQYF. Here the CDR3 DNA reads TGTGCCAGCAGCTCCGTGGGTGGGGCCCGGGGCAAAAACATTCAGTACTTC. J is TRBJ2-4 and V is TRBV5-4, with D perhaps being TRBD1 or TRBD2 (5 bases each). From germline, CDR1 is SGHNT and CDR2 YYREEE (reference sequence). Trimming left V 3 bases short and J 3 bases short, with 19 bases between. The CDR3 has 17 residues.

A single count supports this clone. The chain employs TRBV30 and TRBJ1-1; D uncertain. Germline CDR1 reads GTSNPN; CDR2 reads SVGIG (reference sequence). The length of the CDR3 is 12 residues. Trimming cost V 2 bases and J 11 bases, with 15 bases left between them. The CDR3 spells CAWSNRFLVAFF. The CDR3, as DNA: TGTGCCTGGAGTAACAGATTTTTAGTGGCTTTCTTT.